Detailed here is one T cell receptor beta chain. Its antigen target is currently unknown. Qualities for individual bases were not recorded, and no much larger clone is one base off. The ViraFEST assay stimulated PBMC with viral peptide pools and then used TCR sequencing to identify antigen-specific CD4+ T cell clonotypes by expansion. After around eleven days of culture, CD4+ T cells were isolated with the EasySep CD4+ T cell isolation kit. Healthy vaccine recipients had no prior SARS-CoV-2 infection, confirmed by negative nucleocapsid antibodies before and after vaccination. Each well held two million PBMC cultured in IMDM containing approximately 5% human AB serum, roughly 9.6 IU/ml IL-2 and gentamicin, along with 8 to 10 ug/ml peptides. Half of the culture medium was replaced with fresh IL-2-containing medium on days 3 and 7. Unless otherwise noted, each peptide stimulation condition was cultured in triplicate wells. PBMC were separated from whole blood using Ficoll-Paque Plus gradient centrifugation and were then either cryopreserved at -140C or used fresh. The overlapping peptide pools covered the spike proteins of SARS-CoV-2 and of the common cold coronaviruses HCoV-NL63, HCoV-OC43 and HCoV-229E. The QIAamp micro DNA kit was used to extract genomic DNA from the cultured CD4+ T cells.

Preparation of the library involved the immunoSEQ multiplex PCR assay. DNA from the cultured and isolated CD4+ T cells underwent TCR beta CDR3 sequencing. The published analysis was carried out like this. The analysis removed non-productive TCR sequences, trimmed reads to the CDR3 region, and retained only CDR3s that were 7 or more amino acids long. The MANAFEST web app was used to pick out antigen-specific clonotypes by comparing their expansion in peptide wells with that in reference cultures. To be called positive, a clone needed expansion at FDR<0.05 compared with the reference and with all other wells, an odds ratio greater than 5, and a frequency greater than 0.1% in two replicate wells. A clonotype was called cross-reactive if it was significantly expanded both in SARS-CoV-2 spike wells and in at least one common cold coronavirus spike condition. CDR3 similarity was assessed by Levenshtein distance with the stringdist R package, and unrooted trees were built with ape in R 3.6.1. TCRdb took over this immuneACCESS table, retaining in-frame rearrangements with V and J assigned. Such tables are incomplete; in checked studies, under half of the missing clones stem from an unresolved V gene, and the remainder is unexplained. The V and J calls and clone size were taken over from that table, and D and trimming were inferred from the DNA. In all, the sample holds about 22,000 clones, and over 60% of those were seen once. About 27% of the sample is held by the ten biggest clonotypes.

The record originates from a study of vaccination effects on CD4 cells after COVID-19 (dated by TCRdb to 2022 to 2024). Regarding the complete study: Each participant received two doses of an mRNA SARS-CoV-2 vaccine, either BNT162b2 or mRNA-1273. SARS-CoV-2 spike-specific CD4+ TCR repertoires from before and after mRNA vaccination were compared in COVID-19 convalescent patients and in infection-naive vaccine recipients. Altogether, roughly 10 COVID-19 convalescent patients and 4 SARS-CoV-2-naive healthy vaccine recipients made up the full study. The Oncomine TCR Beta short-read assay on an Illumina iSeq 100 was used to sequence cultures from other donors in the study. Broader findings and caveats from the paper: Both infection-induced and vaccine-induced clones contracted markedly at late post-vaccination timepoints, which is consistent with waning T cell responses. Among healthy vaccine recipients, nearly all vaccine-induced clones were SARS-CoV-2 mono-reactive, and only 1 of 255 was cross-reactive with common cold coronaviruses. Only a small number of convalescent patients were included, and no early post-infection timepoints were available, which limited the study.

In the germline V gene (reference sequence), CDR1 corresponds to LGHDT and CDR2 to YNNKEL. Trimming removed 2 bases from V and 5 bases from J, leaving 4 bases between the germline ends. The CDR3 sequence holds 12 residues, the cysteine and phenylalanine included. Kept here is only the CDR3 DNA, which spans 36 bases and is read in frame from base 1. The sample consisted of CD4+ T cells from PBMCs cultured with HCoV-NL63 spike peptides, taken before COVID-19 vaccination. The cell subset or site label on this specimen signifies: HCoV-NL63 spike overlapping peptide pool stimulation. This sequence was found in a human donor who received a COVID-19 vaccine. Recombination joined TRBV3-1 (or the pseudogene TRBV3-2) with TRBJ2-1; the D gene is not confidently resolved. The DNA sequence is TGTGCCAGCAGCCAACTAGACAATGAGCAGTTCTTC. Translated, this is CASSQLDNEQFF.